This T cell receptor beta chain was identified during a study of blood T cell repertoires in COVID-19. Whole-study context: The samples span acute and convalescent COVID-19 from the United States, Italy and Spain. PBMCs, B-cell-depleted T cells, or T cells provided the cDNA or gDNA that made up the material.

The CDR3 runs to 15 residues. The V and J ends lost 5 bases and 1 base, in that order; junction bases with no gene match: 5. Germline CDR1 SGHRS, CDR2 YFSETQ. Per the authors' pipeline: Amplifying reference gene primers gave estimates of nucleated cell counts. Profiling relied on immunoSEQ multiplex PCR, and the TCRdb table lists in-frame clones only, not all of them. The DNA was the basis for D and trimming; V, J and clone size are from that table. Of about 14,000 clones listed, 73% are singletons. This sequence joins TRBV5-1 and TRBJ2-5; 10 bases align to TRBD2. The receptor was isolated from a man aged 70 or older with acute or convalescent COVID-19. Material for sequencing was peripheral blood. CDR3 DNA: TGCGCCAGCAGTCAAGGACTAGCGGTCCAAGAGACCCAGTACTTC. It is translated as CASSQGLAVQETQYF.